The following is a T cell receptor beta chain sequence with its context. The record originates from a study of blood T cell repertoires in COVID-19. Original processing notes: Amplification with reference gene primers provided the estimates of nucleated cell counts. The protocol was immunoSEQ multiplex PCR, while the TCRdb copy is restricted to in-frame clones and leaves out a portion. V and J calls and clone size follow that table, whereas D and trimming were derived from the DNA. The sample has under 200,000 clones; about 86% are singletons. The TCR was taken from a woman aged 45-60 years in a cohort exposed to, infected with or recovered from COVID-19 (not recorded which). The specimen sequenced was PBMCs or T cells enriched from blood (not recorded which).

The CDR3 region has the DNA TGTGCCATCAGTGCTACTAGCGGGAGAAACAATGAGCAGTTCTTC. Residues: CAISATSGRNNEQFF. The V gene is TRBV10-3, the J gene TRBJ2-1; the match to TRBD2 covers 11 bases. Germline V gene sequence: CDR1 ENHRY, CDR2 SYGVKD. This CDR3 is built from 15 residues. V lost 4 bases and J lost 5; bases outside the gene matches: 4.